The rows below give T cell receptor beta chains drawn from one sample of a study of blood T cells in healthy people across ages. TCRdb ran MiXCR on the 5' RACE reads and lists one entry per CDR3 protein. This table has fewer than 2,000,000 distinct CDR3 sequences, around 35% appearing once. The sample consisted of blood. These receptors all come from a woman younger than 45 in good health. Each CDR3 is given with its conserved first and last residue.

J | V | CDR3
TRBJ2-7 | TRBV7-9 | CASSTSGARYEQYF
- | TRBV6-5 | CASSDGTGLTCEQYF
TRBJ1-2 | TRBV4-2 | CASSQVDRGNYGYTF
TRBJ2-5 | TRBV7-9 | CASSWTGSQETQYF
TRBJ2-7 | TRBV30 | CAWSVGTYAYEQYF
TRBJ2-2 | TRBV10-2 | CANGLAGLGGELFF
TRBJ1-2 | TRBV9 | CASSAGGARRDYGYTF
TRBJ1-2 | TRBV15 | CATRPGGFYGYTF
TRBJ2-1 | TRBV29-1 | CSATSGGGHSSEQFF
TRBJ1-2 | TRBV6-5 | CASSPSPYGYTF
TRBJ2-3 | TRBV4-2 | CASSQGSGLGSTDTQYF
TRBJ2-3 | TRBV9 | CAGRGQGSTDTQYF
TRBJ1-6 | TRBV20-1 | CSAGLGGDPRNSPLHF
TRBJ2-1 | TRBV5-1 | CASSLGLAAYNERFF
TRBJ2-1 | TRBV20-1 | CSASGQGPNEQFF
TRBJ2-7 | TRBV28 | CASSSISGTHHRAQYF
TRBJ2-1 | TRBV14 | CASSQSSQAYNEQFF
- | TRBV28 | CASSLVLTVETQYF
TRBJ2-5 | TRBV12-3/TRBV12-4 | CASNKSGAQYF
TRBJ2-7 | TRBV27 | CASSNLKTGGYEQYF
TRBJ2-7 | TRBV20-1 | CSAGRYGGSASYEQYF
TRBJ2-6 | TRBV15 | CATSPEVGSGANVLTF
TRBJ2-4 | TRBV10-2 | CASSRDRIENIQYF
TRBJ1-5 | TRBV13 | CASSSIQDRNQPQHF
TRBJ2-7 | TRBV28 | CASKRPGQGSNEQYF
TRBJ2-7 | TRBV3-1 | CASSQSAGGYEQYF
TRBJ2-3 | TRBV11-1 | CASSLGSGGPTDTQYF
- | TRBV12-1 | CASSPLLDGPLRSYNEQYF
TRBJ2-7 | TRBV2 | CASSTGLAGLYEQYF
TRBJ1-1 | TRBV20-1 | CSARDRGTTNTEAFF
TRBJ2-5 | TRBV20-1 | CSARGVRREVETQYF